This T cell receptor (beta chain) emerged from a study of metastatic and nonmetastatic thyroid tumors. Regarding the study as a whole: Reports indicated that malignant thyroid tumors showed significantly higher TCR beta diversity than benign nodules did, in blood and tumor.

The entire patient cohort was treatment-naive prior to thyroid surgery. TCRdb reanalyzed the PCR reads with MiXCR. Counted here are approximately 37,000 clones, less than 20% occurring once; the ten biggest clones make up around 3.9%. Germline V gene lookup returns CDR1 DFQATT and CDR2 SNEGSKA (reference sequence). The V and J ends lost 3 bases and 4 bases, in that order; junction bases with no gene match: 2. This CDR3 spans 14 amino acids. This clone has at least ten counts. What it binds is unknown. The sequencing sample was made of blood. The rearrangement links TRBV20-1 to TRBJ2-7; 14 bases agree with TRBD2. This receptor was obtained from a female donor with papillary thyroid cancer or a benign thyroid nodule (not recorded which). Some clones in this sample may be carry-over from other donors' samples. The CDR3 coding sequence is TGCAGTGCTAGGACTAGCGGGGGGGTTTACGAGCAGTACTTC. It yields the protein CSARTSGGVYEQYF.